These 24 T cell receptor beta chains came from one sample sequenced in a study of blood T cell repertoires in COVID-19. Repertoires were generated with immunoSEQ multiplex PCR, while TCRdb's copy carries only in-frame clones and drops some. The data show 25,000 to 35,000 clones, with about 80% seen just once and 25% held by the top ten. Sequencing input: peripheral blood. These receptors originate from a man in his 70s with active COVID-19.

This chain's CDR3 is CASSLQETQYF. As DNA, the CDR3 is TGTGCCAGCAGCCTCCAAGAGACCCAGTACTTC. This rearrangement joins TRBV7-2 to TRBJ2-5; D gene ambiguous. Trimming took off 5 bases at V and 1 base at J, with 2 bases between the two ends. CDR3 length: 11 amino acids. Germline CDR1 is SGHTA and CDR2 is FQGNSA.

This clone was detected only a few times. The chain is built from TRBV7-3 and TRBJ2-5, with 8 bases aligning to TRBD2. Germline loops: CDR1 SGHTA, CDR2 FQGTGA. V lost 3 bases and J lost 0; bases outside the gene matches: 3. This CDR3 spans 15 amino acids. CDR3 loop: CASSFNGGDQETQYF. For the CDR3, the DNA is TGTGCCAGCAGCTTTAACGGGGGGGACCAAGAGACCCAGTACTTC. Together with reference TRBV7-3 and TRBJ2-5, the CDR3 gives the full variable domain: GAGVSQTPSNKVTEKGKYVELRCDPISGHTALYWYRQSLGQGPEFLIYFQGTGAADDSGLPNDRFFAVRPEGSVSTLKIQRTERGDSAVYLCASSFNGGDQETQYFGPGTRLLVL.

V and J are TRBV7-6 and TRBJ2-5; 7 nucleotides match TRBD1. Germline V gene lookup returns CDR1 SGHVS and CDR2 FNYEAQ. This CDR3 region has 14 residues. With V trimmed by 2 bases and J by 3 bases, 3 bases remained unmatched. The CDR3 protein is CASSLFTGEETQYF. The CDR3 DNA reads as TGTGCCAGCAGCTTATTCACAGGGGAAGAGACCCAGTACTTC.

The chain joins TRBV28 to TRBJ1-4, with 7 bases matching TRBD1. The V and J ends lost 4 bases and 9 bases, in that order; junction bases with no gene match: 11. The CDR3 covers 15 residues. The V gene's germline CDR1 is MDHEN and CDR2 SYDVKM. The CDR3 region is CASSSPTGLGKKLFF. CDR3 nucleotide sequence: TGTGCCAGCAGTTCCCCGACAGGGTTGGGAAAAAAACTGTTTTTT.

The chain couples TRBV5-1 to TRBJ2-1, with D maybe TRBD1 (5 bases). V was shortened by 5 bases and J by 0 bases, with 12 bases between the two germline ends. Germline V gene lookup returns CDR1 SGHRS and CDR2 YFSETQ. The CDR3 extends over 15 amino acids. The CDR3: CASRERGSSYNEQFF. Written as DNA, the CDR3 is TGCGCCAGCAGGGAAAGGGGCAGCTCCTACAATGAGCAGTTCTTC.

V and J are TRBV7-6 and TRBJ2-1, with TRBD2 matching 10 bases. V shed 6 bases, J shed 6 bases, and the junction held 5 bases outside the gene matches. Germline lookup yields CDR1 SGHVS and CDR2 FNYEAQ. There are 14 residues in the CDR3. CDR3 sequence reads: CASSASGSGNEQFF. DNA for the CDR3: TGTGCCAGCAGTGCTAGCGGGAGTGGCAATGAGCAGTTCTTC.

This clone was picked up one time. J is TRBJ2-7 and V is TRBV6-2 or TRBV6-3; 7 bases are shared with TRBD1. Germline assignment: CDR1 MNHEY and CDR2 SVGEGT. Trimming removed 5 bases from V and 1 base from J; junction bases left unmatched: 8. The CDR3 has 15 residues. The DNA of the CDR3 is TGTGCCAGCAGTGATACCTCGGGACAGTCCTACGAGCAGTACTTC. It codes for CASSDTSGQSYEQYF.

The V call is TRBV29-1, the J call TRBJ2-7, with TRBD1 matching 11 bases. The CDR3 loop spans 13 amino acids. CDR1 and CDR2 from the germline V gene are SQVTM and ANQGSEA. V trimming: 6 bases; J trimming: 4 bases; junction bases outside the gene matches: 5. CDR3 sequence (DNA): TGCAGCGTCCGGACAGGGGGCGGGTACGAGCAGTACTTC. Amino acids: CSVRTGGGYEQYF.

This chain uses TRBV7-3 with TRBJ1-1; D perhaps matches TRBD1 (5 bases). This CDR3 contains 15 residues. The V gene's germline CDR1 is SGHTA and CDR2 FQGTGA. Trimming left V 5 bases short and J 2 bases short, with 15 bases between. CDR3 sequence reads: CASSLQPGKNTEAFF. As DNA, the CDR3 is TGTGCCAGCAGCCTTCAACCAGGGAAAAACACTGAAGCTTTCTTT. Supplemented by reference TRBV7-3 and TRBJ1-1, the full variable domain reads GAGVSQTPSNKVTEKGKYVELRCDPISGHTALYWYRQSLGQGPEFLIYFQGTGAADDSGLPNDRFFAVRPEGSVSTLKIQRTERGDSAVYLCASSLQPGKNTEAFFGQGTRLTVV.

The chain carries TRBV2 and TRBJ1-4; TRBD1 is a possible D gene (6 bases). Germline CDR1 is SNHLY and CDR2 is FYNNEI. The CDR3 contains 16 residues. V gave up 0 bases and J gave up 7 bases, with 15 bases separating them. The CDR3 DNA sequence: TGTGCCAGCAGTGAAGCGCTAGGGGGGGCGGGTGAAAAACTGTTTTTT. Residues: CASSEALGGAGEKLFF.

This chain uses TRBV14 with TRBJ1-1; D uncertain. Germline CDR1 reads SGHDN; CDR2 reads FVKESK. The CDR3 has 16 residues. Deletions cut 1 base from V and 0 bases from J, with 12 bases between. CDR3 in DNA: TGTGCCAGCAGCCAAGTGTCCGGTGTCTTGAACACTGAAGCTTTCTTT. This encodes CASSQVSGVLNTEAFF.

The rearrangement uses TRBV6-5 and TRBJ1-1; 10 nucleotides align to TRBD1. The V segment lost 8 bases and the J segment 5 bases; nucleotides outside the gene matches: 5. The germline gives CDR1 MNHEY, CDR2 SVGAGI. This CDR3 has 13 amino acids. In DNA, the CDR3 is TGTGCCAGCGGCGACAGGGGGCGTACTGAAGCTTTCTTT. This translates into CASGDRGRTEAFF.

This clone was detected only once. The chain combines TRBV3-1 (or the pseudogene TRBV3-2) with TRBJ1-1; D perhaps matches TRBD1 (5 bases). The germline gives CDR1 LGHDT, CDR2 YNNKEL (reference sequence). The V and J ends lost 0 bases and 11 bases respectively, with 13 bases between them. The CDR3 runs 13 residues. The CDR3 DNA is TGTGCCAGCAGCCAAGACACGGGGCGGGAGGCTTTCTTT. Amino acid sequence: CASSQDTGREAFF.

The V call is TRBV28, the J call TRBJ1-5; 7 nucleotides agree with TRBD1. The CDR3 sequence is 14 residues long. V dropped 7 bases and J dropped 1; count of bases not matched to a gene: 4. Germline CDR1 reads MDHEN; CDR2 reads SYDVKM. CDR3 bases: TGTGCCAGCATTAAGACAGGGAGCAATCAGCCCCAGCATTTT. Its protein is CASIKTGSNQPQHF.

The chain joins TRBV2 to TRBJ1-4; 9 bases fit TRBD1. The CDR3 loop spans 12 amino acids. The V gene end was trimmed by 6 bases and the J gene end by 8 bases; junction bases not matched to a gene: 1. CDR1 SNHLY and CDR2 FYNNEI come from the germline V gene. The CDR3 DNA is TGTGCCAGCAGCGGGACAGGGGAAAAACTGTTTTTT. Amino acids: CASSGTGEKLFF.

V usage is TRBV7-9 and J usage is TRBJ1-4; D is ambiguous. CDR3 length equals 14 residues. The germline V and J ends were trimmed by 3 bases and 4 bases, with 9 bases remaining between them. CDR1 and CDR2 (germline): SEHNR, FQNEAQ (reference sequence). CDR3 region: CASSLTHINEKLFF. CDR3 in DNA: TGTGCCAGCAGCTTGACACACATTAATGAAAAACTGTTTTTT.

This chain links TRBV10-2 with TRBJ1-2, with D perhaps matching TRBD1 (6 bases). V was pared by 7 bases and J by 2 bases, with 14 bases between. From germline, CDR1 is WSHSY and CDR2 SAAADI. This CDR3 contains 14 residues. The CDR3 spells CASNDGTLNYGYTF. The CDR3 coding sequence is TGCGCCAGCAACGACGGGACACTCAACTATGGCTACACCTTC.

The chain is built from TRBV3-1 (or the pseudogene TRBV3-2) and TRBJ1-1; D unresolved. Germline-derived CDR1 and CDR2 are LGHDT and YNNKEL (reference sequence). Trimming removed 4 bases at V and 0 bases at J, with 6 bases between. This CDR3 has 13 residues. CDR3 protein: CASSPYMNTEAFF. CDR3 sequence (DNA): TGTGCCAGCAGCCCTTACATGAACACTGAAGCTTTCTTT.

The V call is TRBV6-5, the J call TRBJ2-1, with D unclear. The CDR3 sequence is 14 residues long. Germline CDR1 reads MNHEY; CDR2 reads SVGAGI. The V gene lost 7 bases and the J gene lost 4 bases, with 14 bases spanning the gap. CDR3 coding DNA: TGTGCCAGCACTAGTTCTACGAGGTACAATGAGCAGTTCTTC. Amino acids: CASTSSTRYNEQFF.

The chain is built from TRBV5-1 and TRBJ2-5; D uncertain. CDR3 length: 12 residues. The germline V gene encodes CDR1 SGHRS and CDR2 YFSETQ. Deletions cut 4 bases from V and 3 bases from J, with 7 bases between. Written as DNA, the CDR3 is TGCGCCAGCAGCCCCAATGAAGAGACCCAGTACTTC. Its protein product is CASSPNEETQYF.

This clone was recorded only once. The rearrangement links TRBV9 to TRBJ1-1; the D is unclear. The CDR3 contains 15 residues. The V and J ends lost 2 bases and 0 bases respectively, with 11 bases between them. In germline, CDR1 is SGDLS, CDR2 YYNGEE. The CDR3 protein is CASSVRTGVNTEAFF. CDR3 bases: TGTGCCAGCAGCGTCCGGACGGGAGTGAACACTGAAGCTTTCTTT.

The rearrangement uses TRBV18 and TRBJ2-7; weak D call: TRBD2 (6 bases). Trimming stripped 2 bases from V and 1 base from J, with 12 bases between. Germline CDR1 reads KGHSH; CDR2 reads LQKENI. This CDR3 is 15 amino acids long. CDR3 residues: CASSPGGAQSYEQYF. CDR3 bases: TGTGCCAGCTCACCAGGAGGGGCTCAGTCCTACGAGCAGTACTTC.

The rearrangement links TRBV4-1 to TRBJ2-6; the D is unclear. Germline V CDR1 and CDR2: MGHRA, YSYEKL. V dropped 6 bases and J dropped 0 bases, with 9 bases sitting between them. The CDR3 has 15 amino acids. The CDR3 bases are TGCGCCAGCAGGCCAGACTTCTCTGGGGCCAACGTCCTGACTTTC. Its protein is CASRPDFSGANVLTF.

This clone counts as large. The chain is built from TRBV7-9 and TRBJ2-5; TRBD2 aligns across 13 bases. The J segment lost 3 bases and the V segment lost 0 bases, leaving 1 base of the junction unmatched. The length of the CDR3 is 16 residues. Germline-derived CDR1 and CDR2 are SEHNR and FQNEAQ (reference sequence). The CDR3 loop reads CASSLAGLAGKETQYF. The CDR3 coding sequence is TGTGCCAGCAGCTTAGCGGGACTAGCGGGGAAAGAGACCCAGTACTTC.